Shown below are 31 T cell receptor beta chains from a single sample sequenced in a study of cytomegalovirus exposure and HLA in healthy donors (dated by TCRdb to about 2017). Library preparation was by the immunoSEQ multiplex PCR assay. For the multiplex PCR, a mixture combining 60 forward primers for TCR Vbeta segments and 13 reverse primers for TCR Jbeta segments was used. As stored in TCRdb, this immuneACCESS dataset retains in-frame rearrangements with V and J assigned. A fraction of the clones does not appear; measured against another copy, unresolved V genes explain less than half of the discrepancy, and the remainder lacks a known reason. In this sample the table shows more than 150,000 clones, roughly 82% of which occur a single time. The ten most abundant clones make up 1.5% of the sample. The material sequenced was PBMCs. These receptor sequences come from a man aged 35-49 years in good health and CMV-seronegative.

This chain connects TRBV19 to TRBJ2-1, with unresolved D. Trimming took off 2 bases at V and 9 bases at J, with 14 bases between the two ends. The V gene's germline CDR1 is LNHDA and CDR2 SQIVND (reference sequence). The CDR3 loop spans 14 amino acids. The CDR3 region is CASSIYDLSAEQFF. In DNA form, the CDR3 reads TGTGCCAGTAGTATATACGATCTCAGCGCTGAGCAGTTCTTC.

The CDR3 spells CAIRRGQEYGYTF. The CDR3 DNA reads as TGTGCCATCAGGAGGGGACAGGAGTATGGCTACACCTTC. The chain recombines TRBV10-3 with TRBJ1-2, with 8 positions matching TRBD1. CDR1 is ENHRY, CDR2 SYGVKD, per germline. The V segment lost 6 bases and the J segment 5 bases; nucleotides outside the gene matches: 5. The CDR3 loop spans 13 amino acids.

This chain joins TRBV5-6 and TRBJ2-1; 8 bases are a match to TRBD2. Per the germline V gene, CDR1 is SGHDT and CDR2 is YYEEEE. This CDR3 is 16 amino acids long. J lost 7 bases, V lost 3 bases, and 12 bases had no gene match. The CDR3 sequence is CASSSNWLAGRNEQFF. Written as DNA, the CDR3 is TGTGCCAGCAGCTCCAACTGGTTAGCGGGACGGAATGAGCAGTTCTTC. The full variable domain, with the rest looked up from reference TRBV5-6 and TRBJ2-1, is DAGVTQSPTHLIKTRGQQVTLRCSPKSGHDTVSWYQQALGQGPQFIFQYYEEEERQRGNFPDRFSGHQFPNYSSELNVNALLLGDSALYLCASSSNWLAGRNEQFFGPGTRLTVL.

CDR3 amino acids: CASSASRGGNNEQFF. In nucleotides, the CDR3 is TGTGCCAGCAGCGCATCACGCGGGGGGAACAATGAGCAGTTCTTC. This rearrangement joins TRBV5-4 to TRBJ2-1; 8 nucleotides agree with TRBD2. The V gene's germline CDR1 is SGHNT and CDR2 YYREEE (reference sequence). This CDR3 has 15 residues. Trimming took 4 bases from V and 5 from J; bases not matched to a gene: 8.

This clone was picked up a small number of times. Here the CDR3 reads CASSPGTGASLNTEAFF. The CDR3 DNA is TGTGCCAGCAGCCCTGGGACAGGGGCATCCTTGAACACTGAAGCTTTCTTT. The chain couples TRBV5-6 to TRBJ1-1, with TRBD1 matching over 10 bases. The CDR3 is made up of 17 amino acids. V was pared by 4 bases and J by 0 bases, with 9 bases of the junction left unmatched. Germline CDR1 and CDR2: SGHDT and YYEEEE. The complete variable domain, with remaining parts taken from reference TRBV5-6 and TRBJ1-1, reads DAGVTQSPTHLIKTRGQQVTLRCSPKSGHDTVSWYQQALGQGPQFIFQYYEEEERQRGNFPDRFSGHQFPNYSSELNVNALLLGDSALYLCASSPGTGASLNTEAFFGQGTRLTVV.

This rearrangement joins TRBV5-1 to TRBJ2-1; a weak D match, TRBD2 (6 bases). This CDR3 comprises 11 residues. Germline CDR1 and CDR2: SGHRS and YFSETQ. The V and J ends lost 3 bases and 10 bases respectively, with 8 bases between them. The CDR3 sequence: CASSSSVEQFF. The CDR3 region has the DNA TGCGCCAGCAGCTCTAGCGTAGAGCAGTTCTTC.

The chain uses TRBV14 and TRBJ1-2; possibly TRBD1 for D (5 bases). V was pared by 5 bases and J by 4 bases, with 11 bases between. Germline V gene lookup returns CDR1 SGHDN and CDR2 FVKESK. There are 13 residues in the CDR3. The CDR3 loop is CASSFRAGYGYTF. The CDR3 nucleotides are TGTGCCAGCAGCTTCAGGGCCGGCTATGGCTACACCTTC.

This clone was picked up a small number of times. The chain couples TRBV5-5 to TRBJ2-5, with 9 nucleotides matching TRBD2. V lost 2 bases and J lost 5; bases outside the gene matches: 4. This CDR3 is 14 amino acids long. The germline V gene encodes CDR1 SGHKS and CDR2 YYEKEE (reference sequence). CDR3 sequence reads: CASSFQAGGETQYF. CDR3 nucleotide sequence: TGTGCCAGCAGCTTCCAAGCGGGGGGTGAGACCCAGTACTTC.

This clone occurred once. The chain has TRBV4-3 and TRBJ2-3, with TRBD2 identical over 8 bases. Losses at the gene ends were 0 bases for V and 4 bases for J; bases not matched to a gene: 6. CDR3 length: 16 amino acids. In germline, CDR1 is LGHNA, CDR2 YSLEER. As DNA, the CDR3 is TGCGCCAGCAGCCAAGATGGCGGCGGGAGGTCAGATACGCAGTATTTT. Translation: CASSQDGGGRSDTQYF.

This clone was detected once. The chain joins TRBV4-3 to TRBJ2-2; 9 nucleotides match TRBD1. Unmatched junction bases numbered 6, after V lost 4 bases and J lost 3 bases. This CDR3 contains 16 residues. Germline loops: CDR1 LGHNA, CDR2 YSLEER. DNA of the CDR3: TGCGCCAGCAGCCGGGGACAGGGCTTATACACCGGGGAGCTGTTTTTT. Residues: CASSRGQGLYTGELFF.

The CDR3: CASSRGLAGRFSYNEQFF. Written as DNA, the CDR3 is TGCGCCAGCAGCCGCGGACTAGCGGGGAGGTTTTCCTACAATGAGCAGTTCTTC. The rearrangement uses TRBV5-1 and TRBJ2-1; TRBD2 matches at 12 bases. Germline loops: CDR1 SGHRS, CDR2 YFSETQ. V trimming: 4 bases; J trimming: 1 base; junction bases outside the gene matches: 9. This CDR3 spans 18 amino acids.

This rearrangement joins TRBV7-6 to TRBJ2-4, with D perhaps matching TRBD1 (5 bases). The CDR3 totals 15 residues. The V end was cut by 4 bases, the J end by 0 bases, with 10 bases between. Germline CDR1 reads SGHVS; CDR2 reads FNYEAQ. CDR3 residues: CASSSEQGAKNIQYF. The CDR3 DNA reads as TGTGCCAGCAGCTCAGAGCAGGGAGCCAAAAACATTCAGTACTTC.

V gene TRBV9 combines with J gene TRBJ1-5; TRBD1 aligns across 11 bases. CDR3 length: 16 amino acids. Germline V gene sequence: CDR1 SGDLS, CDR2 YYNGEE. J was trimmed by 2 bases and V by 4 bases; bases with no gene match: 5. For the CDR3, the DNA is TGTGCCAGCAGCCAGGGGACAGGGGGAGGCAATCAGCCCCAGCATTTT. Its protein is CASSQGTGGGNQPQHF. Full variable domain (rest looked up from reference TRBV9 and TRBJ1-5): DSGVTQTPKHLITATGQRVTLRCSPRSGDLSVYWYQQSLDQGLQFLIQYYNGEERAKGNILERFSAQQFPDLHSELNLSSLELGDSALYFCASSQGTGGGNQPQHFGDGTRLSIL.

V gene TRBV6-5 combines with J gene TRBJ1-5; no clear D gene. Trimming shortened V by 5 bases and J by 4 bases, and 12 bases separated the two germline ends. This CDR3 is built from 14 residues. CDR1 is MNHEY, CDR2 SVGAGI, per germline. The CDR3 nucleotides read TGTGCCAGCAGTACCTACCGAGGGAATCAGCCCCAGCATTTT. Protein sequence: CASSTYRGNQPQHF.

Comments on this clone: Its ends do not fully match the called genes, so a read error is possible. The chain uses TRBV7-9 and TRBJ1-2; D is uncertain. This CDR3 region has 17 residues. Germline CDR1 reads SEHNR; CDR2 reads FQNEAQ (reference sequence). CDR3 DNA sequence: TGTTCCAGCAGCTCGATAGCGGCCTCACTAGGGCACTATGGCTACACCTTC. Amino acids: CSSSSIAASLGHYGYTF.

The CDR3 here is CASSPTDSAGNTIYF. The CDR3, as DNA: TGTGCCAGCTCACCGACAGACAGTGCTGGAAACACCATATATTTT. V and J are TRBV18 and TRBJ1-3; a weak D match, TRBD1 (5 bases). CDR1 KGHSH and CDR2 LQKENI come from the germline V gene. This CDR3 contains 15 residues. V was pared by 3 bases and J by 2 bases, with 11 bases between.

A few counts support this clone. CDR3 sequence reads: CASRQGGSLVRNTIYF. Here the CDR3 DNA reads TGTGCCAGCAGACAAGGGGGCTCCTTAGTTAGAAACACCATATATTTT. V gene TRBV28 combines with J gene TRBJ1-3, with 7 bases lining up with TRBD1. The CDR3 extends over 16 amino acids. CDR1 and CDR2 (germline): MDHEN, SYDVKM. After removal of 6 bases from V and 5 bases from J, the junction contained 13 bases not matched to a gene. The entire variable domain, with the rest obtained from reference TRBV28 and TRBJ1-3, is as follows: DVKVTQSSRYLVKRTGEKVFLECVQDMDHENMFWYRQDPGLGLRLIYFSYDVKMKEKGDIPEGYSVSREKKERFSLILESASTNQTSMYLCASRQGGSLVRNTIYFGEGSWLTVV.

The chain is built from TRBV20-1 and TRBJ1-1; weak D call: TRBD1 (5 bases). The length of the CDR3 is 10 residues. Trimming took 5 bases from V and 10 from J, leaving 11 bases between them. Looked up from germline, CDR1 is DFQATT and CDR2 is SNEGSKA (reference sequence). CDR3 loop: CSAGGGLAFF. The CDR3, as DNA: TGCAGTGCTGGGGGAGGGCTAGCTTTCTTT.

The chain combines TRBV7-2 with TRBJ2-1, with TRBD1 matching 11 bases. Unmatched junction bases numbered 7, after V lost 4 bases and J lost 8 bases. Germline CDR1 is SGHTA and CDR2 is FQGNSA. CDR3 size: 15 residues. The CDR3 sequence is CASSSGGQGVHEQFF. The CDR3, as DNA: TGTGCCAGCAGCTCGGGGGGACAGGGGGTACATGAGCAGTTCTTC.

The CDR3 spells CASSETGSYGYTF. CDR3 DNA: TGTGCCAGCAGTGAGACAGGTTCTTATGGCTACACCTTC. The rearrangement links TRBV6-4 to TRBJ1-2, with D maybe TRBD1 (6 bases). This CDR3 comprises 13 residues. Germline CDR1 MRHNA, CDR2 SNTAGT. V was pared by 3 bases and J by 5 bases, with 10 bases between.

The chain employs TRBV6-6 and TRBJ2-7; 10 bases are a match to TRBD1. CDR1 and CDR2 from the germline V gene are MNHNY and SVGAGI (reference sequence). The V and J ends lost 5 bases and 2 bases, in that order; junction bases with no gene match: 9. CDR3 length equals 16 residues. The CDR3 loop is CASSASRTGGTYEQYF. Here the CDR3 DNA reads TGTGCCAGCAGTGCAAGCAGGACAGGGGGTACCTACGAGCAGTACTTC.

The chain combines TRBV9 with TRBJ2-2, with D maybe TRBD2 (6 bases). The V gene lost 0 bases and the J gene lost 4 bases, with 13 bases spanning the gap. The CDR3 is 16 amino acids. Germline V CDR1 and CDR2: SGDLS, YYNGEE. The CDR3 region is CASSVGGVTSTGELFF. CDR3 nucleotide sequence: TGTGCCAGCAGCGTAGGCGGGGTAACAAGCACCGGGGAGCTGTTTTTT.

V gene TRBV9 combines with J gene TRBJ2-7; 12 nucleotides match TRBD1. This CDR3 spans 16 amino acids. With V trimmed by 3 bases and J by 4 bases, 8 bases remained unmatched. Germline V gene sequence: CDR1 SGDLS, CDR2 YYNGEE. CDR3 residues: CASSATGTGGDYEQYF. CDR3 bases: TGTGCCAGCAGCGCAACAGGGACAGGGGGCGATTACGAGCAGTACTTC.

This chain joins TRBV29-1 and TRBJ2-3; the match to TRBD2 covers 8 bases. J was trimmed by 5 bases and V by 4 bases; bases with no gene match: 8. Looked up from germline, CDR1 is SQVTM and CDR2 is ANQGSEA. The CDR3 covers 14 residues. This CDR3 reads CSVGKRGTQDTQYF. For the CDR3, the DNA is TGCAGCGTTGGCAAGCGGGGGACACAAGATACGCAGTATTTT.

This clone was seen only once. CDR3 sequence: CAWSLTGRVGYTF. As DNA, the CDR3 is TGTGCCTGGAGTTTGACAGGACGGGTAGGCTACACCTTC. V is TRBV30 and J is TRBJ1-2, with TRBD1 as a possible D gene (6 bases). This CDR3 comprises 13 residues. Germline CDR1 is GTSNPN and CDR2 is SVGIG (reference sequence). Trimming cost V 2 bases and J 8 bases, with 15 bases left between them.

The chain combines TRBV7-2 with TRBJ2-2; D is ambiguous. CDR1 is SGHTA and CDR2 is FQGNSA in the germline V gene. Trimming pared 5 bases from V and 3 bases from J, leaving 10 bases between. The CDR3 has 14 residues. CDR3 residues: CASSTDWDTGELFF. CDR3 coding DNA: TGTGCCAGCAGCACCGACTGGGACACCGGGGAGCTGTTTTTT.

This clone was counted between two and nine times. The chain links TRBV2 to TRBJ2-1; the D gene is possibly TRBD2 (5 bases). The CDR3 sequence is 15 residues long. The germline CDR1 and CDR2 sequences are SNHLY and FYNNEI. V lost 3 bases and J lost 2, with 11 bases in between. The CDR3 here is CASSEDSGTYNEQFF. The CDR3 nucleotides are TGTGCCAGCAGTGAGGACTCCGGAACCTACAATGAGCAGTTCTTC. Combining the CDR3 with reference TRBV2 and TRBJ2-1 gives the whole variable domain EPEVTQTPSHQVTQMGQEVILRCVPISNHLYFYWYRQILGQKVEFLVSFYNNEISEKSEIFDDQFSVERPDGSNFTLKIRSTKLEDSAMYFCASSEDSGTYNEQFFGPGTRLTVL.

The V call is TRBV28, the J call TRBJ2-5; 8 bases agree with TRBD1. V shed 4 bases and J 5 bases; nucleotides not matched to a gene: 9. This CDR3 is 15 amino acids long. Germline V gene data show CDR1 as MDHEN and CDR2 as SYDVKM. CDR3 coding DNA: TGTGCCAGCAGTTCAACAGGGGGAGGTCAGGAGACCCAGTACTTC. Residues: CASSSTGGGQETQYF.

The chain recombines TRBV11-1 with TRBJ2-6; TRBD1 matches 7 bases. V dropped 5 bases and J dropped 0; count of bases not matched to a gene: 13. The length of the CDR3 is 19 residues. Germline V gene data show CDR1 as SGHAT and CDR2 as FQDESV (reference sequence). CDR3 residues: CASSRNPGQLLSGANVLTF. The CDR3 nucleotides are TGTGCCAGCAGCCGGAATCCGGGACAGCTCCTCTCTGGGGCCAACGTCCTGACTTTC. The variable domain in full, completed from reference TRBV11-1 and TRBJ2-6, reads EAEVAQSPRYKITEKSQAVAFWCDPISGHATLYWYRQILGQGPELLVQFQDESVVDDSQLPKDRFSAERLKGVDSTLKIQPAELGDSAMYLCASSRNPGQLLSGANVLTFGAGSRLTVL.

The chain joins TRBV7-9 to TRBJ1-1; D might be TRBD1 (6 bases). V lost 7 bases to trimming and J lost 0 bases, with 18 bases between them. This CDR3 has 16 residues. In germline, CDR1 is SEHNR, CDR2 FQNEAQ (reference sequence). The CDR3 region is CASIRTGSSMNTEAFF. DNA for the CDR3: TGTGCCAGCATCCGCACAGGGAGCTCCATGAACACTGAAGCTTTCTTT.

This clone came up once. The chain is built from TRBV29-1 and TRBJ1-1; no reliable D call. Germline loops: CDR1 SQVTM, CDR2 ANQGSEA. CDR3 size: 11 residues. The germline V and J ends were trimmed by 6 bases and 4 bases, with 9 bases remaining between them. The CDR3 loop reads CSVLTVTEAFF. The CDR3 DNA follows: TGCAGCGTGCTTACAGTCACTGAAGCTTTCTTT.